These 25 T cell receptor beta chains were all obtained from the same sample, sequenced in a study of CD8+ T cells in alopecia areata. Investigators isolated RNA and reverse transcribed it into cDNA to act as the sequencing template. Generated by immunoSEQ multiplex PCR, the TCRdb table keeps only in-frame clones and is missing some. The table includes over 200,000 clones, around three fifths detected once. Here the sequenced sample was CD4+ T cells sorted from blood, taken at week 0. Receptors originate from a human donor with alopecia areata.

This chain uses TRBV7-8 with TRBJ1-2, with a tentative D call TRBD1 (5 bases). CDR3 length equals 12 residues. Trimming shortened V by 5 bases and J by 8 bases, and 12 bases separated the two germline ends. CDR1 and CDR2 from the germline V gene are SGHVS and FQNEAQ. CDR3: CASSREGRGYTF. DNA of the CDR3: TGTGCCAGCAGCCGAGAGGGGAGAGGCTACACCTTC. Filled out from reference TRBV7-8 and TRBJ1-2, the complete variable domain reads GAGVSQSPRYKVAKRGQDVALRCDPISGHVSLFWYQQALGQGPEFLTYFQNEAQLDKSGLPSDRFFAERPEGSVSTLKIQRTQQEDSAVYLCASSREGRGYTFGSGTRLTVV.

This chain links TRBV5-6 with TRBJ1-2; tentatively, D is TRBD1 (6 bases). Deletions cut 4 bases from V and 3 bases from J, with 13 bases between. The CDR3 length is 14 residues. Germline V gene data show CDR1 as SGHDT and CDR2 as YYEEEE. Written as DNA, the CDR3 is TGTGCCAGCAGCCTCGGACAGCTTTACTATGGCTACACCTTC. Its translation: CASSLGQLYYGYTF.

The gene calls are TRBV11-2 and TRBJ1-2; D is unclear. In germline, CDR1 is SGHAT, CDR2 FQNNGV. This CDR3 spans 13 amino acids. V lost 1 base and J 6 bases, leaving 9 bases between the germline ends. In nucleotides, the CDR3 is TGTGCCAGCAGCTTAGGAACAGCCGATGGCTACACCTTC. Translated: CASSLGTADGYTF.

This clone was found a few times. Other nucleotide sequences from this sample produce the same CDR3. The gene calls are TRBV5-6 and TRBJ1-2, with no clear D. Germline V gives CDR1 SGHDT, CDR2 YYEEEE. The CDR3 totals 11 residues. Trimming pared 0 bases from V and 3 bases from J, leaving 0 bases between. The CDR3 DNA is TGTGCCAGCAGCTTGGACTATGGCTACACCTTC. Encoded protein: CASSLDYGYTF.

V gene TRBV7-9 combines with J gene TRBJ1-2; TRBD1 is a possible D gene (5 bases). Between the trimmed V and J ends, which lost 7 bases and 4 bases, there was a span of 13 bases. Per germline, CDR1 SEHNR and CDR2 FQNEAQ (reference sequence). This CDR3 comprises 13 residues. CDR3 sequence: CASNPGTIYGYTF. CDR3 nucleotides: TGTGCCAGCAACCCTGGGACCATCTATGGCTACACCTTC.

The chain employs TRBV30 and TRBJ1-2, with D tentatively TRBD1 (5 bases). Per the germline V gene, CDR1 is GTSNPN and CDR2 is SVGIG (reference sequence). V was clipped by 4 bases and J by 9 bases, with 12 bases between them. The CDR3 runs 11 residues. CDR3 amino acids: CAWTRGNSYTF. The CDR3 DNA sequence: TGTGCCTGGACGAGGGGTAATAGCTACACCTTC.

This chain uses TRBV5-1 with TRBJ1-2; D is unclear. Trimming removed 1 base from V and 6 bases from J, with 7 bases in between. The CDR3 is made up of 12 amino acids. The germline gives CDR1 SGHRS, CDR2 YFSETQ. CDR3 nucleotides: TGCGCCAGCAGCTTGAGCAGTAATGGCTACACCTTC. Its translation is CASSLSSNGYTF.

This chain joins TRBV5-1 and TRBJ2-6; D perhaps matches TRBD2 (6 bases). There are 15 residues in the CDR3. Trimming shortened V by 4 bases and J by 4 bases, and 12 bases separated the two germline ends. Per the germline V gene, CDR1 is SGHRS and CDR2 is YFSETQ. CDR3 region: CASSLGRLGANVLTF. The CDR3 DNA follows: TGCGCCAGCAGCCTTGGGAGGCTCGGGGCCAACGTCCTGACTTTC.

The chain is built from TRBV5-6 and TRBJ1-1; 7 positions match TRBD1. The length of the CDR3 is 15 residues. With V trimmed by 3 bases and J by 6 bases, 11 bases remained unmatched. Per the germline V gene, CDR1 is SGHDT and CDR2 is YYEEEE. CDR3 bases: TGTGCCAGCAGCTCCCTACAGGGGAGCGGGTCTGAAGCTTTCTTT. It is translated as CASSSLQGSGSEAFF.

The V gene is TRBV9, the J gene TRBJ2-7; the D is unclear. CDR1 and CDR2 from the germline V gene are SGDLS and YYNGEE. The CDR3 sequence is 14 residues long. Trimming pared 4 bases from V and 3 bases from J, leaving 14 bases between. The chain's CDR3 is CASSLSSIGYEQYF. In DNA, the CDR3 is TGTGCCAGCAGCCTGTCCTCTATAGGCTACGAGCAGTACTTC.

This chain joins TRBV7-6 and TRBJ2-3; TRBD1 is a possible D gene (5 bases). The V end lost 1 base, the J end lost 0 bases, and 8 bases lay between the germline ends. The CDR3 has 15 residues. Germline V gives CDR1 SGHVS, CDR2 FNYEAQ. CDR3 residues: CASSLGQPSTDTQYF. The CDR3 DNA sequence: TGTGCCAGCAGCTTAGGACAGCCTAGCACAGATACGCAGTATTTT.

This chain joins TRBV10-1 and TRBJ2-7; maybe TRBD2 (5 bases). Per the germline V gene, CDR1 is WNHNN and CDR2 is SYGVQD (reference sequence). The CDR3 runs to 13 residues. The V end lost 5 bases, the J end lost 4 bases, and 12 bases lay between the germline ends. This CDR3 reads CASSPGRTYEQYF. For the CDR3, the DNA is TGCGCCAGCAGTCCAGGCAGGACTTACGAGCAGTACTTC.

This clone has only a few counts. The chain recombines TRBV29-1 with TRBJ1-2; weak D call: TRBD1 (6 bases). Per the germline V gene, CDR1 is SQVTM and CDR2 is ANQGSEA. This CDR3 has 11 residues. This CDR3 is CTYGGSYGYTF. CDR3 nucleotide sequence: TGCACCTATGGGGGCAGCTATGGCTACACCTTC.

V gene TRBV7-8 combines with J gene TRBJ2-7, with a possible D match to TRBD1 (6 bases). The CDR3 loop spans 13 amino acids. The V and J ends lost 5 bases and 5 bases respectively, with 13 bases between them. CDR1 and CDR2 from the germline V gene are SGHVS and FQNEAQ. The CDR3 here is CASSLQGQDEQYF. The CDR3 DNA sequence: TGTGCCAGCAGCCTACAGGGTCAGGACGAGCAGTACTTC.

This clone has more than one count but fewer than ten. The CDR3 DNA reads as TGTGCCAGCAGTTTATATAGGAACGGGGAGCTGTTTTTT. Translated, it gives CASSLYRNGELFF. The rearrangement uses TRBV28 and TRBJ2-2; D not certain. This CDR3 spans 13 amino acids. In germline, CDR1 is MDHEN, CDR2 SYDVKM. V was shortened by 1 base and J by 7 bases, with 7 bases between the two germline ends.

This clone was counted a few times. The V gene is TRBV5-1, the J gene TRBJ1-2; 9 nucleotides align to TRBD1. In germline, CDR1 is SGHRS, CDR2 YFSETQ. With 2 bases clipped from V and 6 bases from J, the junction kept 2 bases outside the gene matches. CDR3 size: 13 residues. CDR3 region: CASSFRDRDGYTF. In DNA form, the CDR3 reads TGCGCCAGCAGCTTCCGGGACAGGGATGGCTACACCTTC.

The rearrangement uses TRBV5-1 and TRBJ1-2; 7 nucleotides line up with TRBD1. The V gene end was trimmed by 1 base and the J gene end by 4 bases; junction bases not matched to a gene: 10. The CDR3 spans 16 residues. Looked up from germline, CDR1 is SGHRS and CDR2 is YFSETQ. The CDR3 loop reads CASSLSDRPYLYGYTF. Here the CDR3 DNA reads TGCGCCAGCAGCTTGTCGGACAGGCCTTACCTCTATGGCTACACCTTC. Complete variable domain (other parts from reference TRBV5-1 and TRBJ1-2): KAGVTQTPRYLIKTRGQQVTLSCSPISGHRSVSWYQQTPGQGLQFLFEYFSETQRNKGNFPGRFSGRQFSNSRSEMNVSTLELGDSALYLCASSLSDRPYLYGYTFGSGTRLTVV.

The CDR3 region is CSVALTASSGNTIYF. CDR3 bases: TGCAGCGTTGCTCTGACAGCGAGCTCTGGAAACACCATATATTTT. This chain joins TRBV29-1 and TRBJ1-3; maybe TRBD1 (5 bases). The germline CDR1 and CDR2 sequences are SQVTM and ANQGSEA. Trimming pared 4 bases from V and 0 bases from J, leaving 13 bases between. The CDR3 has 15 amino acids.

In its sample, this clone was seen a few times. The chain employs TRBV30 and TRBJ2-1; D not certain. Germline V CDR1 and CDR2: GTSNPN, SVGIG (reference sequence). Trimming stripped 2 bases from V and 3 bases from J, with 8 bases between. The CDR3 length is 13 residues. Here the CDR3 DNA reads TGTGCCTGGAGTTTCTCTCACTACAATGAGCAGTTCTTC. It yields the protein CAWSFSHYNEQFF.

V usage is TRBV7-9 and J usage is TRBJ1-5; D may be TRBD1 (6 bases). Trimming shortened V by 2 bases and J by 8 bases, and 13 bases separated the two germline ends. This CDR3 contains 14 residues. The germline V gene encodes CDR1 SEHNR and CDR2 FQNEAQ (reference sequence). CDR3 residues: CASSLQIGGKPQHF. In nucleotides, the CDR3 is TGTGCCAGCAGCTTACAGATAGGGGGAAAGCCCCAGCATTTT.

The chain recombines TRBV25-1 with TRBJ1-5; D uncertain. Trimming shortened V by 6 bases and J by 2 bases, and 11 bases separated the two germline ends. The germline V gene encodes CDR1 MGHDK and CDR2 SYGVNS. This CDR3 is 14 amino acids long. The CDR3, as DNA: TGTGCCAGCAGCCCGGTCGGGCGCAATCAGCCCCAGCATTTT. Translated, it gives CASSPVGRNQPQHF. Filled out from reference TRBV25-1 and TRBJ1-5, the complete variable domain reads EADIYQTPRYLVIGTGKKITLECSQTMGHDKMYWYQQDPGMELHLIHYSYGVNSTEKGDLSSESTVSRIRTEHFPLTLESARPSHTSQYLCASSPVGRNQPQHFGDGTRLSIL.

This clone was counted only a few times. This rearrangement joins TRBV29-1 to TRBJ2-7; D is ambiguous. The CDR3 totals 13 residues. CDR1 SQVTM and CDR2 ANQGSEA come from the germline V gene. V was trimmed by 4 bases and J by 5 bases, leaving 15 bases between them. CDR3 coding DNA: TGCAGCGTTGCCCCTTTGAGGCAGGACGAGCAGTACTTC. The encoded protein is CSVAPLRQDEQYF.

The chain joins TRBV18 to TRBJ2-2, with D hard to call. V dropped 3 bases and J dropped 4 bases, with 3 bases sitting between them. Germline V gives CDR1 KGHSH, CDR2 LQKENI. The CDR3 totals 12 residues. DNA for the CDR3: TGTGCCAGCTCACCGAGCACCGGGGAGCTGTTTTTT. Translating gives CASSPSTGELFF. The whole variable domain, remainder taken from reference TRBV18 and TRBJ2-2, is NAGVMQNPRHLVRRRGQEARLRCSPMKGHSHVYWYRQLPEEGLKFMVYLQKENIIDESGMPKERFSAEFPKEGPSILRIQQVVRGDSAAYFCASSPSTGELFFGEGSRLTVL.

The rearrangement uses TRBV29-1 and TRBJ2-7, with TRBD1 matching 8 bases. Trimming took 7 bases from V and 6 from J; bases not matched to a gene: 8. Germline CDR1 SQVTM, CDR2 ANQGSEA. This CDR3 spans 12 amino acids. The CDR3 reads CSAWTGSGEQYF. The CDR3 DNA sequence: TGCAGCGCCTGGACAGGGAGCGGCGAGCAGTACTTC.

This CDR3 reads CAWSLRTGLSVTEAFF. The CDR3 coding sequence is TGTGCCTGGAGTTTGCGGACAGGGCTCTCGGTAACTGAAGCTTTCTTT. This chain joins TRBV30 and TRBJ1-1; 8 nucleotides line up with TRBD1. The germline V gene encodes CDR1 GTSNPN and CDR2 SVGIG (reference sequence). V lost 2 bases to trimming and J lost 5 bases; unmatched junction nucleotides: 13. The CDR3 has 16 residues.